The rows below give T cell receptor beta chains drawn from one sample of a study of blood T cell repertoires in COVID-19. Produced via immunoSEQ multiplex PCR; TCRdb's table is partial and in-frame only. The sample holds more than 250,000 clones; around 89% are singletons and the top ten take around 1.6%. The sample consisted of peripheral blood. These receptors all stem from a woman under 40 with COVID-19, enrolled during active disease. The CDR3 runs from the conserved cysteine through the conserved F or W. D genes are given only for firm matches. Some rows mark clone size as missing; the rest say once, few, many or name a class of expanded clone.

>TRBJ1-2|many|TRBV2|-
CASNIQGEGGYTF
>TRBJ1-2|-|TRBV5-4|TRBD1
CASSSPGQGAGYTF
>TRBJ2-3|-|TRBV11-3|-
CASSRRLTDTDTQYF
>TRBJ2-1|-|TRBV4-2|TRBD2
CASSQDREGGNEQFF
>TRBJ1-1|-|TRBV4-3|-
CASSQVGASQRNTEAFF
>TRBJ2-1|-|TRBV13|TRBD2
CASSSAGGYNEQFF
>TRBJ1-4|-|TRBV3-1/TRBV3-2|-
CASSLTAAAPNEKLFF
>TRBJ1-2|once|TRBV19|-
CASSTAETGGLKYGYTF
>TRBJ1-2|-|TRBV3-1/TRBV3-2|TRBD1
CASSQLVSGGTNGYTF
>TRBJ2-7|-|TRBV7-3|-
CASSLSGGLGYEQYF
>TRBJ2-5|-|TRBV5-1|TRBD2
CASSLSAGDKTQYF
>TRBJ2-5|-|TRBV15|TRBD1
CATSSGGQVQETQYF
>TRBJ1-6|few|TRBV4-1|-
CASSQPQGYNSPLHF
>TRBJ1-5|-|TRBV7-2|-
CASSERGSSNQPQHF
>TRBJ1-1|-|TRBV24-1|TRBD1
CATRPTGGTEAFF
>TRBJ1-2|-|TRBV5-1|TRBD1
CASSRTGLNYGYTF
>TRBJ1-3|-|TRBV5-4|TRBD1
CASSSGQAISGNTIYF
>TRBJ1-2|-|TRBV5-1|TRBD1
CASSRQGDSYGYTF
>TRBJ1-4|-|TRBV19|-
CASSVRGSNEKLFF
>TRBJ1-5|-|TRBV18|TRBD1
CASSPGTGGGQPQHF
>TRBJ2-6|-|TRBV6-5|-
CASSHLGSGANVLTF
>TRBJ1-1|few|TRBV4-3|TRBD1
CASSQEILQGDTEAFF
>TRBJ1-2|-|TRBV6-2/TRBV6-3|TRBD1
CASSLGTVYGYTF
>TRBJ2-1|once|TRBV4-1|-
CASSQTINEQFF
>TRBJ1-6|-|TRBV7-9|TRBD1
CASSPGGTVLHF
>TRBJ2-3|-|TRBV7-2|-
CASSHSFSTIPSTDTQYF
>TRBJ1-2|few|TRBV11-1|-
CASSLQGPGGGYTF
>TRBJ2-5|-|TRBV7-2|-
CASSPAPRQQETQYF
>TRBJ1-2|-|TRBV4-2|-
CASSHGTGYTF
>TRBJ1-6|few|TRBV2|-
CASSGERGSSPLHF
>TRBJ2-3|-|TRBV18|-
CASSPTSGTFSTDTQYF
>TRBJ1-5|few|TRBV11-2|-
CASSPRHGQPQHF
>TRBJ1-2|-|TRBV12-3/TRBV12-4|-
CASSFIRYYGYTF
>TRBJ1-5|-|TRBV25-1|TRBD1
CASSSTGDHQPQHF
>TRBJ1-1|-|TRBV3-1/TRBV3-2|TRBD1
CASSGQANTEAFF
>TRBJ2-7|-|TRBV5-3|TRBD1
CARSLGSQGAFHEQYF
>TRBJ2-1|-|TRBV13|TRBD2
CASSRGLGTYNEQFF
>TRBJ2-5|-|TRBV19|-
CASSIGGPRAQYF
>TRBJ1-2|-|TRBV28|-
CASSPQGYYGYTF